Listed below are T cell receptor beta chains from one sample, sequenced in a study of blood T cell repertoires in COVID-19. Measured with immunoSEQ multiplex PCR; TCRdb has only the in-frame clones, and not every one. The sample includes approximately 180,000 clones, about 87% seen only once; the top ten take roughly 1.5%. Sequencing used peripheral blood. The receptors originated from a woman aged 50 to 60 with acute or convalescent COVID-19. Each CDR3 is given with its conserved first and last residue. Fields, in order: CDR3 protein, CDR3 DNA, D gene, V gene, clone size, J gene. A D gene is named only where the DNA matches it firmly. Clone size is shown for a subset of rows, as once, few, many or a class of expanded clone.

CDR3 protein: CASSPRLAGTGELFF
CDR3 DNA: TGTGCCAGCAGTCCGCGACTAGCGGGCACCGGGGAGCTGTTTTTT
D gene: TRBD2
V gene: TRBV6-5
clone size: .
J gene: TRBJ2-2

CDR3 protein: CASTLLAGGFHEQYF
CDR3 DNA: TGTGCCAGCACCTTGCTAGCGGGAGGATTCCACGAGCAGTACTTC
D gene: TRBD2
V gene: TRBV7-8
clone size: .
J gene: TRBJ2-7

CDR3 protein: CAWKSSQSPLHF
CDR3 DNA: TGTGCCTGGAAAAGCTCCCAATCACCCCTCCACTTT
D gene: .
V gene: TRBV30
clone size: .
J gene: TRBJ1-6

CDR3 protein: CASSPLDRSSGNTIYF
CDR3 DNA: TGTGCCAGCAGTCCGTTGGACAGGAGCTCTGGAAACACCATATATTTT
D gene: TRBD1
V gene: TRBV27
clone size: once
J gene: TRBJ1-3

CDR3 protein: CASSSPPRTGRYGYTF
CDR3 DNA: TGTGCCAGCAGTAGCCCCCCTCGGACAGGGAGGTATGGCTACACCTTC
D gene: TRBD1
V gene: TRBV6-4
clone size: .
J gene: TRBJ1-2

CDR3 protein: CATSRETPRGGYTF
CDR3 DNA: TGTGCCACCAGCAGAGAAACCCCCAGGGGAGGCTACACCTTC
D gene: .
V gene: TRBV15
clone size: .
J gene: TRBJ1-2

CDR3 protein: CAWSFPRGGETQYF
CDR3 DNA: TGTGCCTGGAGCTTTCCCAGGGGTGGAGAGACCCAGTACTTC
D gene: .
V gene: TRBV30
clone size: .
J gene: TRBJ2-5

CDR3 protein: CAWSTTGGTEAFF
CDR3 DNA: TGTGCCTGGAGTACAACCGGGGGGACTGAAGCTTTCTTT
D gene: .
V gene: TRBV30
clone size: .
J gene: TRBJ1-1

CDR3 protein: CASSFGQPRAGNTIYF
CDR3 DNA: TGTGCCAGCAGTTTCGGACAGCCAAGGGCAGGAAACACCATATATTTT
D gene: .
V gene: TRBV6-6
clone size: .
J gene: TRBJ1-3

CDR3 protein: CSVETGGQIQYF
CDR3 DNA: TGCAGCGTTGAGACAGGGGGTCAAATTCAGTACTTC
D gene: TRBD1
V gene: TRBV29-1
clone size: .
J gene: TRBJ2-4

CDR3 protein: CASSQQGAPPDDYGYTF
CDR3 DNA: TGTGCCAGCAGTCAACAGGGGGCACCCCCAGATGACTATGGCTACACCTTC
D gene: TRBD1
V gene: TRBV6-6
clone size: .
J gene: TRBJ1-2

CDR3 protein: CASSPQRGGTYNSPLHF
CDR3 DNA: TGTGCCAGCAGTCCCCAGAGAGGGGGAACCTATAATTCACCCCTCCACTTT
D gene: .
V gene: TRBV28
clone size: .
J gene: TRBJ1-6

CDR3 protein: CASRTRALSPDTQYF
CDR3 DNA: TGTGCCAGTAGAACGAGGGCTCTTTCACCAGATACGCAGTATTTT
D gene: .
V gene: TRBV19
clone size: .
J gene: TRBJ2-3

CDR3 protein: CASSLRGRGYEQYF
CDR3 DNA: TGTGCCAGCAGCTTAAGGGGGCGCGGATACGAGCAGTACTTC
D gene: TRBD1
V gene: TRBV11-2
clone size: .
J gene: TRBJ2-7

CDR3 protein: CASSPAGGQETQYF
CDR3 DNA: TGTGCCAGCTCACCGGCGGGGGGCCAAGAGACCCAGTACTTC
D gene: TRBD2
V gene: TRBV18
clone size: .
J gene: TRBJ2-5

CDR3 protein: CASSPRGSRNTIYF
CDR3 DNA: TGTGCCAGCAGCCCTCGAGGGTCTAGAAACACCATATATTTT
D gene: .
V gene: TRBV11-3
clone size: .
J gene: TRBJ1-3

CDR3 protein: CASSGAGTSGSLYEQYF
CDR3 DNA: TGTGCCAGCAGTGGAGCCGGGACTAGCGGGAGTCTCTACGAGCAGTACTTC
D gene: TRBD2
V gene: TRBV6-1
clone size: .
J gene: TRBJ2-7

CDR3 protein: CASSLGENTEAFF
CDR3 DNA: TGTGCCAGCAGTTTAGGGGAAAACACTGAAGCTTTCTTT
D gene: .
V gene: TRBV6-5
clone size: once
J gene: TRBJ1-1

CDR3 protein: CASSLKQGLTDTQYF
CDR3 DNA: TGTGCCAGCAGCTTAAAACAGGGTTTAACAGATACGCAGTATTTT
D gene: .
V gene: TRBV7-9
clone size: .
J gene: TRBJ2-3

CDR3 protein: CATSRGTGGVETQYF
CDR3 DNA: TGTGCCACCAGCAGGGGGACAGGGGGTGTCGAGACCCAGTACTTC
D gene: TRBD1
V gene: TRBV15
clone size: .
J gene: TRBJ2-5

CDR3 protein: CASSPTWGGGGTGELFF
CDR3 DNA: TGTGCCAGCAGCCCTACCTGGGGAGGCGGGGGCACCGGGGAGCTGTTTTTT
D gene: TRBD2
V gene: TRBV7-9
clone size: .
J gene: TRBJ2-2

CDR3 protein: CASSLVGGQETQYF
CDR3 DNA: TGTGCCAGCAGCTTAGTAGGGGGCCAAGAGACCCAGTACTTC
D gene: .
V gene: TRBV7-9
clone size: .
J gene: TRBJ2-5

CDR3 protein: CASSVVGRADTQYF
CDR3 DNA: TGTGCCAGCAGCGTAGTGGGGCGCGCAGATACGCAGTATTTT
D gene: .
V gene: TRBV9
clone size: .
J gene: TRBJ2-3

CDR3 protein: CATRGGGENQPQHF
CDR3 DNA: TGTGCCACCAGAGGGGGGGGCGAAAATCAGCCCCAGCATTTT
D gene: .
V gene: TRBV24-1
clone size: .
J gene: TRBJ1-5

CDR3 protein: CASSRQGGTEAFF
CDR3 DNA: TGCGCCAGCAGCCGACAGGGTGGGACTGAAGCTTTCTTT
D gene: TRBD1
V gene: TRBV4-1
clone size: few
J gene: TRBJ1-1

CDR3 protein: CASSLWTGGEDTQYF
CDR3 DNA: TGTGCCAGCTCACTTTGGACAGGGGGGGAAGATACGCAGTATTTT
D gene: TRBD1
V gene: TRBV18
clone size: .
J gene: TRBJ2-3

CDR3 protein: CSASDRVQYEQYF
CDR3 DNA: TGCAGTGCTAGTGACAGGGTTCAATACGAGCAGTACTTC
D gene: TRBD1
V gene: TRBV20-1
clone size: .
J gene: TRBJ2-7

CDR3 protein: CAWNLQIHYGYTF
CDR3 DNA: TGTGCCTGGAATCTTCAGATTCACTATGGCTACACCTTC
D gene: .
V gene: TRBV30
clone size: .
J gene: TRBJ1-2

CDR3 protein: CASSAGQSGYGYTF
CDR3 DNA: TGCGCCAGCAGCGCGGGACAGTCGGGCTATGGCTACACCTTC
D gene: TRBD1
V gene: TRBV4-3
clone size: .
J gene: TRBJ1-2

CDR3 protein: CASSQEESGDDTQYF
CDR3 DNA: TGCGCCAGCAGCCAAGAGGAAAGCGGGGACGATACGCAGTATTTT
D gene: TRBD2
V gene: TRBV4-1
clone size: once
J gene: TRBJ2-3

CDR3 protein: CATSRDLRGQLFF
CDR3 DNA: TGTGCCACCAGCAGAGATCTCAGGGGGCAACTGTTTTTT
D gene: TRBD1
V gene: TRBV15
clone size: .
J gene: TRBJ1-4

CDR3 protein: CASSLLASSNQPQHF
CDR3 DNA: TGTGCCAGCAGCTTATTGGCCTCTAGCAATCAGCCCCAGCATTTT
D gene: .
V gene: TRBV7-2
clone size: once
J gene: TRBJ1-5

CDR3 protein: CASSLGGGQGSSPLHF
CDR3 DNA: TGCGCCAGCAGCTTGGGAGGTGGACAGGGTAGCTCACCCCTCCACTTT
D gene: TRBD1
V gene: TRBV5-1
clone size: .
J gene: TRBJ1-6

CDR3 protein: CASSYAPSNYGYTF
CDR3 DNA: TGTGCCAGCAGTTACGCGCCGTCTAACTATGGCTACACCTTC
D gene: .
V gene: TRBV6-5
clone size: .
J gene: TRBJ1-2

CDR3 protein: CASSPTGGYNSPLHF
CDR3 DNA: TGTGCCAGCTCACCAACAGGGGGTTATAATTCACCCCTCCACTTT
D gene: TRBD1
V gene: TRBV18
clone size: .
J gene: TRBJ1-6

CDR3 protein: CASSQGAAGARYGYTF
CDR3 DNA: TGCGCCAGCAGCCAAGGCGCGGCAGGGGCGCGCTATGGCTACACCTTC
D gene: .
V gene: TRBV4-1
clone size: .
J gene: TRBJ1-2

CDR3 protein: CASSLGWEGDGYTF
CDR3 DNA: TGTGCCAGCAGCTTAGGCTGGGAAGGGGATGGCTACACCTTC
D gene: .
V gene: TRBV7-6
clone size: few
J gene: TRBJ1-2

CDR3 protein: CASSSQPNTGELFF
CDR3 DNA: TGTGCCAGCAGCTCACAGCCGAACACCGGGGAGCTGTTTTTT
D gene: .
V gene: TRBV7-3
clone size: .
J gene: TRBJ2-2

CDR3 protein: CASSLQENTGELFF
CDR3 DNA: TGTGCCAGCTCATTACAGGAGAACACCGGGGAGCTGTTTTTT
D gene: .
V gene: TRBV18
clone size: .
J gene: TRBJ2-2

CDR3 protein: CASSRGNRGTYEQYF
CDR3 DNA: TGTGCCAGCAGTAGGGGGAACAGGGGGACCTACGAGCAGTACTTC
D gene: TRBD1
V gene: TRBV6-5
clone size: .
J gene: TRBJ2-7

CDR3 protein: CATQDREEANEKLFF
CDR3 DNA: TGTGCCACCCAGGACAGGGAGGAGGCTAATGAAAAACTGTTTTTT
D gene: TRBD1
V gene: TRBV10-3
clone size: .
J gene: TRBJ1-4

CDR3 protein: CASSVDWTGGAPLHF
CDR3 DNA: TGTGCCAGCAGCGTAGACTGGACAGGTGGTGCACCCCTCCACTTT
D gene: TRBD1
V gene: TRBV9
clone size: few
J gene: TRBJ1-6

CDR3 protein: CASSPGGRYSGNTIYF
CDR3 DNA: TGTGCCAGCTCCCCAGGAGGACGGTACTCTGGAAACACCATATATTTT
D gene: .
V gene: TRBV18
clone size: .
J gene: TRBJ1-3

CDR3 protein: CASSPPGREGSYEQYF
CDR3 DNA: TGTGCCAGCTCACCACCAGGCCGAGAGGGCTCCTACGAGCAGTACTTC
D gene: .
V gene: TRBV18
clone size: once
J gene: TRBJ2-7

CDR3 protein: CASSVAGQPNEQYF
CDR3 DNA: TGTGCCAGCAGCGTAGCAGGGCAGCCCAACGAGCAGTACTTC
D gene: .
V gene: TRBV9
clone size: .
J gene: TRBJ2-7

CDR3 protein: CASSSGQSYEQYF
CDR3 DNA: TGTGCCAGCAGCTCTGGGCAGTCCTACGAGCAGTACTTC
D gene: .
V gene: TRBV13
clone size: .
J gene: TRBJ2-7

CDR3 protein: CASSPSIGTENTGELFF
CDR3 DNA: TGCGCCAGCAGCCCGTCAATTGGGACAGAGAACACCGGGGAGCTGTTTTTT
D gene: TRBD1
V gene: TRBV5-1
clone size: .
J gene: TRBJ2-2

CDR3 protein: CASSMTGDGSGGYTF
CDR3 DNA: TGTGCCAGCAGTATGACAGGGGACGGCTCTGGGGGCTACACCTTC
D gene: TRBD1
V gene: TRBV7-9
clone size: .
J gene: TRBJ1-2

CDR3 protein: CASSEDFRGEKLFF
CDR3 DNA: TGTGCCAGCAGCGAGGACTTTCGGGGAGAAAAACTGTTTTTT
D gene: .
V gene: TRBV7-2
clone size: .
J gene: TRBJ1-4

CDR3 protein: CASKFGLAAQETQYF
CDR3 DNA: TGTGCCAGCAAGTTCGGACTAGCGGCCCAAGAGACCCAGTACTTC
D gene: TRBD2
V gene: TRBV2
clone size: .
J gene: TRBJ2-5

CDR3 protein: CASSPTGVSGNTIYF
CDR3 DNA: TGTGCCAGCAGCCCCACAGGGGTCTCGGGAAACACCATATATTTT
D gene: TRBD1
V gene: TRBV11-2
clone size: .
J gene: TRBJ1-3

CDR3 protein: CASSWRGANEKLFF
CDR3 DNA: TGTGCCAGCAGTTGGAGGGGTGCTAATGAAAAACTGTTTTTT
D gene: .
V gene: TRBV6-2/TRBV6-3
clone size: .
J gene: TRBJ1-4

CDR3 protein: CATSVRRSPNTGELFF
CDR3 DNA: TGTGCCACCAGCGTGCGGAGGTCCCCGAACACCGGGGAGCTGTTTTTT
D gene: .
V gene: TRBV15
clone size: .
J gene: TRBJ2-2